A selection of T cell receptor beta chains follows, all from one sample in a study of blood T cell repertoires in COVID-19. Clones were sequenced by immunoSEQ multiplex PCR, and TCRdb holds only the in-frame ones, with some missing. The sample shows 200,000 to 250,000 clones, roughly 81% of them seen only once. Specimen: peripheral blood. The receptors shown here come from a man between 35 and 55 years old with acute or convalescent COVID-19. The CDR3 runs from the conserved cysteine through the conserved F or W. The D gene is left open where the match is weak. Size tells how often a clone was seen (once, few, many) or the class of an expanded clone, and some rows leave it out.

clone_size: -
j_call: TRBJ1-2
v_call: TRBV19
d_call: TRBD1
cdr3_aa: CASSDTGGKNYGYTF
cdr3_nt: TGTGCCAGTAGCGATACAGGGGGGAAGAACTATGGCTACACCTTC

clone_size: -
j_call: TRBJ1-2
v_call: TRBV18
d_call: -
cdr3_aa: CASSPTSGLNYGYTF
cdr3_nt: TGTGCCAGCTCACCAACCTCCGGGTTAAACTATGGCTACACCTTC

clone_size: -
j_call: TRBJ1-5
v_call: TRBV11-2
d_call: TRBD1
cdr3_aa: CASSSPPGTGRDQPQHF
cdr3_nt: TGTGCCAGCAGCTCCCCCCCCGGGACAGGTAGGGATCAGCCCCAGCATTTT

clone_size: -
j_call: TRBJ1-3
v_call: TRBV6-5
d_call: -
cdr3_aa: CASRRDASGNTIYF
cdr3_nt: TGTGCCAGCAGGCGGGACGCCTCTGGAAACACCATATATTTT

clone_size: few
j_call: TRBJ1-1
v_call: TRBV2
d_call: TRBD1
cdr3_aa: CASSMTGLETKAFF
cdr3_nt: TGTGCCAGCAGCATGACAGGGTTGGAAACGAAGGCTTTCTTT

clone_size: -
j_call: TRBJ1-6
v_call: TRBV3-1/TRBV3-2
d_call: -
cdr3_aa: CASSPGLYNSPLHF
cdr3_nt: TGTGCCAGCAGCCCGGGACTTTATAATTCACCCCTCCACTTT

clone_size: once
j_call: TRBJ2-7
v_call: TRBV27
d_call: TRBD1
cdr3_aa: CASKGGQGLHEQYF
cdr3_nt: TGTGCCAGCAAGGGGGGACAGGGCCTCCACGAGCAGTACTTC

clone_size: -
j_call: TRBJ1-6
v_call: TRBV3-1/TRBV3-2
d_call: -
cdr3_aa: CASTASSYNSPLHF
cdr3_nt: TGTGCCAGCACTGCTAGCTCCTATAATTCACCCCTCCACTTT

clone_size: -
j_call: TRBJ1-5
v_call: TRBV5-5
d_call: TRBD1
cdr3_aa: CASSTDRGRNQPQHF
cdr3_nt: TGTGCCAGCAGCACGGACAGGGGGCGAAATCAGCCCCAGCATTTT

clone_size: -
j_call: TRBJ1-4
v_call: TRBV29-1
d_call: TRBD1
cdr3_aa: CSVSGGAGEKLFF
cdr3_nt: TGCAGCGTATCAGGGGGCGCGGGTGAAAAACTGTTTTTT

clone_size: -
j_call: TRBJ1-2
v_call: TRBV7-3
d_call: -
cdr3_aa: CASSLNADYGYTF
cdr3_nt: TGTGCCAGCAGCTTAAACGCGGACTATGGCTACACCTTC

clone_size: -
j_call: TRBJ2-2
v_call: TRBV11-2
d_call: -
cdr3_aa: CASSLDRLAGELFF
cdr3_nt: TGTGCCAGCAGCTTAGATCGACTAGCCGGGGAGCTGTTTTTT

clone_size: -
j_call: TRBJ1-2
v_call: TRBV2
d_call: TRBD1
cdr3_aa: CASSEARDRYGYTF
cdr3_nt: TGTGCCAGCAGTGAAGCGCGGGACAGGTATGGCTACACCTTC

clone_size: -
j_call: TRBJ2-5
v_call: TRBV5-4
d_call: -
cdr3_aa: CASSLGVGETQYF
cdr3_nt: TGTGCCAGCAGCTTAGGGGTCGGAGAGACCCAGTACTTC

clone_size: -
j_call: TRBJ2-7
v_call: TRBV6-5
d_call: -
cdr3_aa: CASSYSSQGGEQYF
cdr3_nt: TGTGCCAGCAGTTACTCGTCGCAGGGTGGCGAGCAGTACTTC

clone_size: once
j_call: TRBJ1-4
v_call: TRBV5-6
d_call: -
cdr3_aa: CASSGGGAGGEKLFF
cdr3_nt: TGTGCCAGCAGTGGGGGGGGCGCAGGAGGAGAAAAACTGTTTTTT

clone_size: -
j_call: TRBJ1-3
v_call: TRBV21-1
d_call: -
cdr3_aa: CAGPGNRASGNTIYF
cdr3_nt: TGTGCCGGACCGGGAAACAGGGCCTCTGGAAACACCATATATTTT

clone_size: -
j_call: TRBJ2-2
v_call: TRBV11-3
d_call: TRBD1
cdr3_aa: CASSPGTGVQGATGELFF
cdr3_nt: TGTGCCAGCAGTCCCGGGACAGGGGTTCAAGGGGCCACCGGGGAGCTGTTTTTT

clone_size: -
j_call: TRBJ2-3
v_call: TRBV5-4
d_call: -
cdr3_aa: CASSPTTGFLATDTQYF
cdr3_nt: TGTGCCAGCAGCCCAACTACAGGGTTTCTGGCGACAGATACGCAGTATTTT

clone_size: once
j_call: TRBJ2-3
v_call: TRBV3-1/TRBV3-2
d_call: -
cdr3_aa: CASSPSTDTQYF
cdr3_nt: TGTGCCAGCAGCCCGAGCACAGATACGCAGTATTTT

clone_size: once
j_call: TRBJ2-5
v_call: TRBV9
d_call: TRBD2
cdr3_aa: CASSPGLGRGVYF
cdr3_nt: TGTGCCAGCAGCCCGGGACTAGGGCGGGGGGTGTACTTC

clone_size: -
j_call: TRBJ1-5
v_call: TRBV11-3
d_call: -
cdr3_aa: CASSMRGLKGNQPQHF
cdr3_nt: TGTGCCAGCAGCATGCGAGGGCTTAAGGGCAATCAGCCCCAGCATTTT

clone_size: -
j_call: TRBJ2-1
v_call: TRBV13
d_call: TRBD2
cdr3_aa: CASSPQRGLSYNEQFF
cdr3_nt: TGTGCCAGCAGCCCCCAGCGGGGGTTATCCTACAATGAGCAGTTCTTC

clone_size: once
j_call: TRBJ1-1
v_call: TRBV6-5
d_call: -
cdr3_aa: CASSSRVGNTEAFF
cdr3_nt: TGTGCCAGCAGCAGCAGGGTGGGGAACACTGAAGCTTTCTTT

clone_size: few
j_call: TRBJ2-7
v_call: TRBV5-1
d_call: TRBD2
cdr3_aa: CASSSRGGQLDEQYF
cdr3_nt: TGCGCCAGCAGCTCTAGGGGAGGGCAGCTAGACGAGCAGTACTTC

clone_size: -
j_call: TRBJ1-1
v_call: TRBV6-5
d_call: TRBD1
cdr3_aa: CASSWDRLNTEAFF
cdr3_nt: TGTGCCAGCAGTTGGGACAGACTGAACACTGAAGCTTTCTTT

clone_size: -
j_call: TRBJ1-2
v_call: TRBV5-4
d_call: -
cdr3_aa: CASSSGTSYGYTF
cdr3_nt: TGTGCCAGCAGCTCCGGGACATCCTATGGCTACACCTTC